This T cell receptor (beta chain) comes out of a study of cytomegalovirus exposure and HLA in healthy donors. Germline CDR1 is MNHEY and CDR2 is SVGAGI. This CDR3 spans 16 amino acids. V lost 4 bases and J lost 4; bases outside the gene matches: 9. On this clone: The antigen is undetermined.

The PCR contained 60 Vbeta and 13 Jbeta primers. Some clones are missing from TCRdb's copy, which holds only in-frame ones; the method was immunoSEQ multiplex PCR. The data contain about 190,000 clones, over 75% of them singletons. Study-level findings and limits: Using a false discovery rate of 0.05, a later analysis showed that approximately 16,000 TCR beta sequences were associated with HLA alleles. A later analysis linked a missense DCLRE1C variant to TCR beta V- and J-gene trimming. Researchers counted around 170 TCR beta chains as cytomegalovirus-associated.

This TCR derives from a man between 18 and 29 years old in good health and CMV-seronegative. The V and J genes are TRBV6-5 and TRBJ2-3; 9 bases map to TRBD1. Sequencing was carried out using PBMCs. CDR3 nucleotide sequence: TGTGCCAGCAGTTTATTCACAGGGGGCCTTGCAGATACGCAGTATTTT. This sequence encodes CASSLFTGGLADTQYF.